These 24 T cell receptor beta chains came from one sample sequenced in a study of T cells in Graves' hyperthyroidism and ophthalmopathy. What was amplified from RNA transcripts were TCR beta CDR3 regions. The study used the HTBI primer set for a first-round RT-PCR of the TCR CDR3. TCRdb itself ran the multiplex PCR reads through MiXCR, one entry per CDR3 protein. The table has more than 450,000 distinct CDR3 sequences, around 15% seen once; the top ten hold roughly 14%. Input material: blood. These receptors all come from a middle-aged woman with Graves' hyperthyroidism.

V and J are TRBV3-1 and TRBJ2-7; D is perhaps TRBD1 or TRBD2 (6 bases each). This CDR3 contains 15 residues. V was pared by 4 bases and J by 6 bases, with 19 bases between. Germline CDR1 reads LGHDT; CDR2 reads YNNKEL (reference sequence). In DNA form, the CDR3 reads TGTGCCAGCAGCCCCGTCGGGACATCCGGGGGCGAGCAGTACTTC. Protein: CASSPVGTSGGEQYF.

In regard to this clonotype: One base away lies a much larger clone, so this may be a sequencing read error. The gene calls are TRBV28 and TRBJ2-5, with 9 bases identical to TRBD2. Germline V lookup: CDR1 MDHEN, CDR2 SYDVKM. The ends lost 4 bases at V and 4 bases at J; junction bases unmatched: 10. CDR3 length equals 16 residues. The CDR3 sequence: CASSSGGAGGRETQYF. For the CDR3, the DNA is TGTGCCAGCAGTTCCGGAGGGGCGGGAGGGAGAGAGACCCAGTACTTC.

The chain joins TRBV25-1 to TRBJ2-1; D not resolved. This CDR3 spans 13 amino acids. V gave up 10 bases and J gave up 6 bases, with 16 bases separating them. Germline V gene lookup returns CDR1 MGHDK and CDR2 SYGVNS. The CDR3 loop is CATDDWPPNEQFF. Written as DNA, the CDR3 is TGTGCCACCGACGACTGGCCCCCCAATGAGCAGTTCTTC. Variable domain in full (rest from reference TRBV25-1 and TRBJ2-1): EADIYQTPRYLVIGTGKKITLECSQTMGHDKMYWYQQDPGMELHLIHYSYGVNSTEKGDLSSESTVSRIRTEHFPLTLESARPSHTSQYLCATDDWPPNEQFFGPGTRLTVL.

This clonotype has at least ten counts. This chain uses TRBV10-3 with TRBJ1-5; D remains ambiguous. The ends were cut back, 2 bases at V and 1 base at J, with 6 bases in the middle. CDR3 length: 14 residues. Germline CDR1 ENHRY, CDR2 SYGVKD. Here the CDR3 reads CAISEGQSNQPQHF. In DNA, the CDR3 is TGTGCCATCAGTGAGGGGCAGAGCAATCAGCCCCAGCATTTT.

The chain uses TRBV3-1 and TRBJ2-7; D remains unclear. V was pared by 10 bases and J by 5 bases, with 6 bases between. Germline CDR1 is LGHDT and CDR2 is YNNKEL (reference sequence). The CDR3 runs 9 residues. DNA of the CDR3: TGTGCCACCATTCACGAGCAGTACTTC. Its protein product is CATIHEQYF.

Here the CDR3 DNA reads TGTGCCAGCAGCTTAGGTAGGGGACATGGTGGAACAGATACGCAGTATTTT. It codes for CASSLGRGHGGTDTQYF. The chain joins TRBV7-9 to TRBJ2-3; possibly TRBD1 for D (6 bases). Germline V gene data show CDR1 as SEHNR and CDR2 as FQNEAQ (reference sequence). Trimming stripped 1 base from V and 3 bases from J, with 17 bases between. The CDR3 runs to 17 residues.

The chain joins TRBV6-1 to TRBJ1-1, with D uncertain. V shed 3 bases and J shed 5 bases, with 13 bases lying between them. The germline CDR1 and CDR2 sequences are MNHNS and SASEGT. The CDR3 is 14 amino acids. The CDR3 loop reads CASSDLGVTTEAFF. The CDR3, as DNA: TGTGCCAGCAGTGATTTAGGAGTTACTACTGAAGCTTTCTTT.

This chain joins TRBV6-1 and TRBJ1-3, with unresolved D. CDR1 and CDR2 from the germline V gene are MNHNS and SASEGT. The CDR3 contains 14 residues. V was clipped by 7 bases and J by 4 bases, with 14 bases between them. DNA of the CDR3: TGTGCCAGCACTACCCGAAGCGTCGGAAACACCATATATTTT. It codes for CASTTRSVGNTIYF.

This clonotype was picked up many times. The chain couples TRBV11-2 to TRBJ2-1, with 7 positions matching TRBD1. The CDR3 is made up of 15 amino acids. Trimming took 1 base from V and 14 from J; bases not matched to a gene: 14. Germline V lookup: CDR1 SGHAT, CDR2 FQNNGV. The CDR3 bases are TGTGCCAGCAGCTTAGGGACAGGTCCCAACCTAACCAAGTTCTTC. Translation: CASSLGTGPNLTKFF.

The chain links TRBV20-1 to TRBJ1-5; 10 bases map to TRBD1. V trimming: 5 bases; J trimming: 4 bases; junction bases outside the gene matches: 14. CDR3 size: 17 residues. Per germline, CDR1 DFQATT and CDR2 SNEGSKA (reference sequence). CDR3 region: CSAFTGTGERNNQPQHF. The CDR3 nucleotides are TGCAGTGCTTTTACCGGGACAGGGGAAAGAAATAATCAGCCCCAGCATTTT.

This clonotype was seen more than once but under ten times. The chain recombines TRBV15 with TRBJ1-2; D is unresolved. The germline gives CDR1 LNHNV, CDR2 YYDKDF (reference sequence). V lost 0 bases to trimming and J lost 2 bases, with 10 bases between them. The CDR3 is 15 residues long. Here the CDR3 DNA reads TGTGCCACCAGCAGAGACATCTGGGAAAACTATGGCTACACCTTC. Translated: CATSRDIWENYGYTF.

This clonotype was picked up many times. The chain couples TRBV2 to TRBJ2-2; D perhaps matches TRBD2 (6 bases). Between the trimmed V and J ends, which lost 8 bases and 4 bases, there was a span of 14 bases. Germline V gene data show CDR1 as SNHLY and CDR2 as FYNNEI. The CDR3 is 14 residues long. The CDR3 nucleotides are TGTGCCAGCTCCCCACTAGCTCGCACCGGGGAGCTGTTTTTT. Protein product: CASSPLARTGELFF.

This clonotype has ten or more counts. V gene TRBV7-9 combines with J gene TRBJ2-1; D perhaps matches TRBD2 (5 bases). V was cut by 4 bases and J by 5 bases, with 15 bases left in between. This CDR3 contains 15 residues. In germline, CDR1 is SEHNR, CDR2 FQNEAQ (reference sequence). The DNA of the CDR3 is TGTGCCAGCAGCTCTTTACTAGGCCCTCACAATGAGCAGTTCTTC. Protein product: CASSSLLGPHNEQFF.

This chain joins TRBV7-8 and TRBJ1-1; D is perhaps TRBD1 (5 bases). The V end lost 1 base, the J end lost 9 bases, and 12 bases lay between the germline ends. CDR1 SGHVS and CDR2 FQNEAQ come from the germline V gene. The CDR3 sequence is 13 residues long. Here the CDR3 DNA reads TGTGCCAGCAGCTTAGGGGGGGGAGCGAAAGCTTTCTTT. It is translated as CASSLGGGAKAFF. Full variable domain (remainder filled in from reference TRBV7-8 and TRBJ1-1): GAGVSQSPRYKVAKRGQDVALRCDPISGHVSLFWYQQALGQGPEFLTYFQNEAQLDKSGLPSDRFFAERPEGSVSTLKIQRTQQEDSAVYLCASSLGGGAKAFFGQGTRLTVV.

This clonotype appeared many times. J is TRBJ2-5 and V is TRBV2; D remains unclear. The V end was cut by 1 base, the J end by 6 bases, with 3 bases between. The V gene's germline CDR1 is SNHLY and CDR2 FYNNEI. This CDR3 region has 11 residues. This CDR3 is CASSEDQTQYF. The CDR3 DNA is TGTGCCAGCAGTGAAGACCAGACCCAGTACTTC. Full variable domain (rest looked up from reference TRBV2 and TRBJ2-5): EPEVTQTPSHQVTQMGQEVILRCVPISNHLYFYWYRQILGQKVEFLVSFYNNEISEKSEIFDDQFSVERPDGSNFTLKIRSTKLEDSAMYFCASSEDQTQYFGPGTRLLVL.

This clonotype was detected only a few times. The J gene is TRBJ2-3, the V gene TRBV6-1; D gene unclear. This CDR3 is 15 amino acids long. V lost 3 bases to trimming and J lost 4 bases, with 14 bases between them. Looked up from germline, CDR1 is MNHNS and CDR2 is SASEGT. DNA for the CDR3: TGTGCCAGCAGTGATGGGTGGGGTCGGTCAGATACGCAGTATTTT. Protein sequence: CASSDGWGRSDTQYF.

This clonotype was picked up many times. The chain's CDR3 is CASSPPERGWETQYF. Here the CDR3 DNA reads TGTGCCAGCAGTCCTCCGGAAAGGGGGTGGGAGACCCAGTACTTC. The rearrangement joins TRBV28 to TRBJ2-5; D possibly corresponds to TRBD1 (6 bases). V lost 5 bases and J lost 5, with 18 bases in between. Germline V gene data show CDR1 as MDHEN and CDR2 as SYDVKM. The CDR3 consists of 15 residues.

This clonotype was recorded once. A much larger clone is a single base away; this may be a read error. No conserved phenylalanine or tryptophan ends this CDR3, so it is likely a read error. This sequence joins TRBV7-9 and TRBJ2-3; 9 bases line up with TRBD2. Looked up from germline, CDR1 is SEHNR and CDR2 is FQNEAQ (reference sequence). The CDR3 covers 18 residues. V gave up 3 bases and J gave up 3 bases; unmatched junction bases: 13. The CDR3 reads CASSFPREGRGGTDTQYS. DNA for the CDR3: TGTGCCAGCAGCTTCCCGCGGGAGGGCCGAGGTGGGACAGATACGCAGTATTCT.

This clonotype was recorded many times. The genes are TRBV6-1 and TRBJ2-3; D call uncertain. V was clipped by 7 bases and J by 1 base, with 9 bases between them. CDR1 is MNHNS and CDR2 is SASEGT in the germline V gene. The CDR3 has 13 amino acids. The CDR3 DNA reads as TGTGCCAGCAAGTCTTCGGGCACAGATACGCAGTATTTT. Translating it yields CASKSSGTDTQYF.

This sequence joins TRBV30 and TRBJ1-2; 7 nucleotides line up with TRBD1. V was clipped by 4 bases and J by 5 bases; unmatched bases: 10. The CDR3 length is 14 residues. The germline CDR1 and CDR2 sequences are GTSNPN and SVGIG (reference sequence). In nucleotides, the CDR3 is TGTGCCTGGAACAGGGGAAGTCAGTTATATGGCTACACCTTC. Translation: CAWNRGSQLYGYTF.

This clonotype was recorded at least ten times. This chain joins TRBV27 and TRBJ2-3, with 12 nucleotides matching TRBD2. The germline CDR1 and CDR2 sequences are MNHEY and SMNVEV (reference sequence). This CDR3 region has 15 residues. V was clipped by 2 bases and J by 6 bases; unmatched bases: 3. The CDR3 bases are TGTGCCAGCAGTTTACTAGCGGGAGGGCAGGATACGCAGTATTTT. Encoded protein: CASSLLAGGQDTQYF.

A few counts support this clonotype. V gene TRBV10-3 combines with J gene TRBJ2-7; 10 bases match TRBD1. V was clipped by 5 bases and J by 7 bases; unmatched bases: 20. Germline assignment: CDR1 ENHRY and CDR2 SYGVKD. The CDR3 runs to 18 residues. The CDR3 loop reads CAISFGGQGPTKQWEQYF. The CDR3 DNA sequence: TGTGCCATCAGTTTTGGGGGACAGGGGCCGACCAAACAGTGGGAGCAGTACTTC.

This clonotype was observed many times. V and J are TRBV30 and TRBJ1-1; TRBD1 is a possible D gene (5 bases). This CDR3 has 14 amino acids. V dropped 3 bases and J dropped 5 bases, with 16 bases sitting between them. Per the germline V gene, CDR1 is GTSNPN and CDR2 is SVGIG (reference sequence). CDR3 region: CAWSANLEGTEAFF. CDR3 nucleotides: TGTGCCTGGAGCGCTAACCTCGAGGGGACTGAAGCTTTCTTT.

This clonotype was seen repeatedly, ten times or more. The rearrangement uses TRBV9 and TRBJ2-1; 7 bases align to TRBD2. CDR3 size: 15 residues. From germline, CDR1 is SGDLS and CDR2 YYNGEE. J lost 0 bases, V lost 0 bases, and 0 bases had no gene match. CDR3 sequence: CASSVAGGSYNEQFF. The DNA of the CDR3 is TGTGCCAGCAGCGTAGCGGGAGGCTCCTACAATGAGCAGTTCTTC.